This T cell receptor (beta chain) originates from a study of shared clonotypes between healthy human individuals. Study overall: Those who served as donors were two women and three men between the ages of 18 and 49. The study's findings and limits: Larger estimated richness was generally recorded for naive subsets relative to memory subsets.

Germline-derived CDR1 and CDR2 are MDHEN and SYDVKM. Trimming removed 3 bases at V and 3 bases at J, with 9 bases between. This CDR3 has 13 amino acids. Method: immunoSEQ multiplex PCR; TCRdb's copy keeps in-frame clones and lacks some. The table records roughly 1,500,000 clones, less than 99% of them present only once. CD4+ cells yielded CD45RA+ naive and CD45RA-negative memory subsets. To note about this clone: Antigen specificity is unknown.

The chain uses TRBV28 and TRBJ2-7; D is unclear. The sequence derives from a man aged 30-40 years in good health. What was sequenced was naive CD4+ T cells sorted from blood. The subset: CD45RA+ positively selected. The CDR3 coding sequence is TGTGCCAGCAGTTTTGGCGGATTCTACGAGCAGTACTTC. Translating it yields CASSFGGFYEQYF.